Listed here are 8 T cell receptor beta chains from one sample, sequenced in a study of shared clonotypes between healthy human individuals (dated by TCRdb to about 2020). CD8 naive samples consisted of CD45RO-negative cells that were positively selected for CCR7, yielding a CD45RA+CCR7+ population without TemRA cells. Receptors were amplified or captured by the immunoSEQ multiplex PCR assay. TCRdb retrieved this table from immuneACCESS and kept in-frame rearrangements only. Not all clones are present; in checked studies, unresolved V genes account for under half, and no reason is known for the remainder. In all, the sample holds 660,000 or so clones, and approximately 96% of those were seen once. Of the sample, about 0.12% is held by the ten largest clones. The sample was naive CD8+ T cells sorted from blood. Taken with the paper, the label for cell subset or site translates to: CD45RA+CCR7+. The receptors here all came from a woman aged 30 to 39 in good health.

The chain recombines TRBV19 with TRBJ1-1, with D tentatively TRBD1 (5 bases). Trimming took 7 bases from V and 0 from J, leaving 12 bases between them. Germline values: CDR1 LNHDA, CDR2 SQIVND (reference sequence). The CDR3 totals 14 residues. DNA of the CDR3: TGTGCCAGTAAAACCCGGACAATGAACACTGAAGCTTTCTTT. Translated, it gives CASKTRTMNTEAFF.

The gene calls are TRBV6-5 and TRBJ1-3; no clear D gene. Germline V gene lookup returns CDR1 MNHEY and CDR2 SVGAGI. V lost 4 bases and J 4 bases, leaving 8 bases between the germline ends. The CDR3 has 13 amino acids. The CDR3 spells CASSFSEGNTIYF. CDR3 coding DNA: TGTGCCAGCAGTTTCTCAGAGGGAAACACCATATATTTT.

On this clone itself: The sample holds other DNA sequences that translate to the same CDR3. The chain has TRBV7-6 and TRBJ2-7; 10 bases agree with TRBD2. Losses at the gene ends were 1 base for V and 2 bases for J; bases not matched to a gene: 2. In germline, CDR1 is SGHVS, CDR2 FNYEAQ. This CDR3 is 15 amino acids long. This chain's CDR3 is CASSLGTSGTYEQYF. CDR3 nucleotides: TGTGCCAGCAGCTTAGGGACTAGCGGTACCTACGAGCAGTACTTC.

The chain employs TRBV28 and TRBJ1-3, with D unclear. V was pared by 2 bases and J by 0 bases, with 8 bases between. The CDR3 spans 15 residues. Germline-derived CDR1 and CDR2 are MDHEN and SYDVKM. Here the CDR3 DNA reads TGTGCCAGCAGTTTAGAGGTCAACTCTGGAAACACCATATATTTT. Its protein product is CASSLEVNSGNTIYF.

V and J are TRBV28 and TRBJ1-2; D gene uncertain. The germline V and J ends were trimmed by 3 bases and 4 bases, with 15 bases remaining between them. The CDR3 sequence is 15 residues long. Looked up from germline, CDR1 is MDHEN and CDR2 is SYDVKM. The CDR3 protein is CASSLNTGYPYGYTF. CDR3 nucleotide sequence: TGTGCCAGCAGTTTGAATACGGGCTACCCCTATGGCTACACCTTC.

Here the CDR3 DNA reads TGTGCCAGCAGTTCAACAGGGCTACATCAGCCCCAGCATTTT. It translates to CASSSTGLHQPQHF. This chain joins TRBV28 and TRBJ1-5, with a possible D match to TRBD1 (6 bases). Germline V gene lookup returns CDR1 MDHEN and CDR2 SYDVKM. The CDR3 loop spans 14 amino acids. V lost 4 bases and J lost 5, with 12 bases in between.

V and J are TRBV15 and TRBJ1-2; D gene ambiguous. The CDR3 has 17 residues. Trimming took off 4 bases at V and 0 bases at J, with 18 bases between the two ends. Germline CDR1 reads LNHNV; CDR2 reads YYDKDF (reference sequence). CDR3 DNA: TGTGCCACCAGCACCCTATTCGACACAGAATCTAACTATGGCTACACCTTC. Its translation is CATSTLFDTESNYGYTF. The variable domain in full, completed from reference TRBV15 and TRBJ1-2, reads DAMVIQNPRYQVTQFGKPVTLSCSQTLNHNVMYWYQQKSSQAPKLLFHYYDKDFNNEADTPDNFQSRRPNTSFCFLDIRSPGLGDTAMYLCATSTLFDTESNYGYTFGSGTRLTVV.

This chain uses TRBV19 with TRBJ1-1; D ambiguous. With 6 bases removed from V and 9 bases from J, the gap between germline ends came to 14 bases. CDR1 and CDR2 from the germline V gene are LNHDA and SQIVND (reference sequence). There are 12 residues in the CDR3. The CDR3 region is CASSFKGHKAFF. CDR3 DNA: TGTGCCAGTAGCTTCAAGGGTCACAAAGCTTTCTTT. Complete variable domain (other parts from reference TRBV19 and TRBJ1-1): DGGITQSPKYLFRKEGQNVTLSCEQNLNHDAMYWYRQDPGQGLRLIYYSQIVNDFQKGDIAEGYSVSREKKESFPLTVTSAQKNPTAFYLCASSFKGHKAFFGQGTRLTVV.